Listed below are T cell receptor beta chains from one sample, sequenced in a study of early T cells in non-severe SARS-CoV-2 infection. One entry per CDR3 protein, called by TCRdb with MiXCR from the 5' RACE reads. The sample yields about 69,000 distinct CDR3 sequences, more than 9.5% seen once. The source was whole blood, collected at baseline. The receptor set was obtained from an adult who was a healthcare worker with PCR-confirmed SARS-CoV-2 infection or an uninfected control (not recorded which). The CDR3 runs from the conserved cysteine through the conserved F or W. A D gene is named only where the DNA matches it firmly. Part of the rows lack a size; the others show once, few, many or a class for expanded clones.

>.|many|TRBJ2-7|TRBV10-3
CAVRDTISYEQYF
TGTGCCGTCCGGGACACCATCTCCTACGAGCAGTACTTC
>.|.|TRBJ2-5|TRBV6-2/TRBV6-3
CASSHRTVEETQYF
TGTGCCAGCAGTCACCGGACAGTAGAAGAGACCCAGTACTTC
>TRBD2|.|TRBJ2-1|TRBV4-1
CASSHLAGSYNEQFF
TGCGCCAGCAGCCACCTAGCGGGATCCTACAATGAGCAGTTCTTC
>.|.|TRBJ2-3|TRBV29-1
CSVGTHTQYF
TGCAGCGTTGGGACCCATACGCAGTATTTT
>.|.|TRBJ1-2|TRBV14
CPSSQQGGGYTF
TGTCCCAGCAGCCAACAGGGCGGAGGCTACACCTTC
>TRBD1|.|TRBJ1-5|TRBV28
CASNYHRGGGGGSQPQHF
TGTGCCAGCAATTATCACCGTGGAGGGGGCGGTGGGAGTCAGCCCCAGCATTTT
>TRBD2|.|TRBJ2-3|TRBV12-3/TRBV12-4
CASAIGGREADTQYF
TGTGCCAGCGCCATCGGAGGGAGGGAGGCAGATACGCAGTATTTT
>.|.|TRBJ2-5|TRBV24-1
CATSNTRGNKQETQYF
TGTGCCACCAGTAACACCCGGGGGAACAAACAAGAGACCCAGTACTTC
>TRBD2|few|TRBJ2-2|TRBV11-1
CASSPAGGPGGELFF
TGTGCCAGCAGCCCTGCGGGGGGGCCAGGCGGGGAGCTGTTTTTT
>.|few|TRBJ2-3|TRBV10-3
CAISESSGTVTQYF
TGTGCCATCAGTGAGTCGTCAGGTACCGTTACGCAGTATTTT
>.|.|TRBJ2-7|TRBV3-1
CASSRSWAPGLYYEQYF
TGTGCCAGCAGCCGCAGTTGGGCCCCGGGACTGTACTACGAGCAGTACTTC